The clone carrying this T cell receptor beta chain has more than one count but fewer than ten. Its target is not known. This sample is part of a study of response to subunit inactivated influenza vaccine. Notes on the study in general: It was the authors' suggestion that each seasonal influenza vaccination recruits few new T cells.

TCRdb recomputed calls from the RT-PCR reads with MiXCR, one row per CDR3 protein. The profile shows roughly 570,000 distinct CDR3 sequences, 11% to 15% of them singletons. Germline V CDR1 and CDR2: LGHDT, YNNKEL (reference sequence). V lost 3 bases, J lost 7 bases, and 4 bases stayed unmatched. This CDR3 has 13 residues. The chain uses TRBV3-1 and TRBJ2-7; TRBD1 matches 9 bases. The source was PBMCs from blood, collected roughly 12 days after vaccination. This receptor was identified in a man aged 45-60 years who received an inactivated influenza vaccine. CDR3 sequence reads: CASSHTGGEEQYF. DNA for the CDR3: TGTGCCAGCAGCCACACAGGGGGCGAGGAGCAGTACTTC.